This record concerns one T cell receptor (beta chain) sequence. Its cognate antigen is unknown. The data belong to a study of cytomegalovirus exposure and HLA in healthy donors. About the study: As an earlier analysis found, about 190 million T cells yielded about 120 million unique TCR beta sequences. Findings and caveats of the study: According to the study, about 180 TCR beta chains were cytomegalovirus-associated.

Primers: 60 Vbeta forward and 13 Jbeta reverse. As processed by the authors: In a later analysis, the count reached 80 million or so unique TCR beta chains, with about 9.9 million shared. Assay: immunoSEQ multiplex PCR; the TCRdb copy retains only in-frame clones and omits some. The D gene and trimming were derived from the DNA, and the V and J assignments and clone size from that table. Here the sample table reports about 120,000 clones. The CDR3 has 14 amino acids. Germline lookup yields CDR1 MGHRA and CDR2 YSYEKL. The V gene lost 1 base and the J gene lost 8 bases, with 11 bases spanning the gap. It was healthy bone marrow donors who served as donors.

This chain joins TRBV4-1 and TRBJ1-4; D is ambiguous. This TCR was sampled from a man aged 40-55 years in good health and CMV-seropositive. The sequenced material came from PBMCs. The CDR3 nucleotides read TGCGCCAGCAGCCAAGTGCATCACTGGGAAAAACTGTTTTTT. Translating it yields CASSQVHHWEKLFF.